This entry concerns a single T cell receptor beta chain. The antigen it recognizes is unknown. No per-base quality is available; no much larger clone lies one base away. The germline V gene provides CDR1 SGHRS and CDR2 YFSETQ. Taken from cysteine to phenylalanine, the CDR3 has 15 residues. Only CDR3 DNA is held: 45 bases, read in frame from base 1. A distance of 13 bases separates the germline ends of V and J, which lose 2 bases and 2 bases respectively. The sample originates from a study of blood T cell repertoires in COVID-19 (dated by TCRdb to 2019 to 2021). Some background on the complete study: Samples covering the acute and convalescent phases of COVID-19 were provided by collaborators in the United States, Italy and Spain. The prospective study material was composed of cDNA or gDNA derived from T cells, B-cell-depleted T cells, or PBMCs. Deeply sampled blood TCRbeta repertoires from subjects exposed to, actively infected with, or recovered from COVID-19 were included in the dataset. The repertoires were released in a freely available public database intended as a resource for research on the immune response to SARS-CoV-2. The samples were drawn from two sources: the first 160 participants of the ongoing ImmuneRACE study, and 1,200 or so subjects contributed by 6 global collaborators. The sample metadata nearly always contained a de-identified subject ID, COVID-19 status, age in years and sex. Where available, HLA class I and class II types were taken from metadata supplied by the sample provider and were not determined by assay-based typing. What the study reported, not specific to this receptor: The quantity of clinical and demographic metadata differed by source and by participant and was supplied without curation.

Each collaborating institution followed its own protocols to collect whole blood in K2EDTA tubes. Collaborator samples were shipped for TCRbeta analysis as frozen whole blood, isolated PBMCs, or DNA extracted from either sample type. TCRbeta CDR3 regions were amplified from genomic DNA using the immunoSEQ Assay, a bias-controlled multiplex PCR. On the authors' methods: Nucleated cell counts per sample were estimated from amplification of reference gene primers within the assay. To quantify the absolute abundance of each unique TCRbeta CDR3 rearrangement, sequence reads were collapsed and filtered. For each sample, productive Simpson clonality was calculated by taking the square root of Simpson's diversity index across productive rearrangements. Entries here come from immuneACCESS through TCRdb and include only in-frame sequences with V and J called. Some clones fail to appear in such tables; in the studies checked, an unresolved V gene covers under half of the shortfall, and the cause of the remainder is unknown. D and trimming were read from the DNA, whereas the V and J calls and clone size are those reported in that table. This sample has hundreds of thousands of clones in its table, and around 80% of those were observed once. Around 8.7% of the sample is in the top ten clones.

This chain joins TRBV5-1 to TRBJ2-5, with TRBD2 perhaps the D gene, on 6 matching bases. The sequence derives from a woman aged 45 to 65 with acute or convalescent COVID-19. The specimen was peripheral blood. CDR3 sequence: CASSFDPGGQETQYF. DNA sequence: TGCGCCAGCAGCTTTGACCCCGGGGGACAAGAGACCCAGTACTTC.